This passage covers 21 T cell receptor beta chains from one sample sequenced in a study of beta chain features in type 1 diabetes. Reverse transcription of all isolated RNA meant that expressed TCRB transcripts were sequenced. Data came from immunoSEQ multiplex PCR; TCRdb stores just in-frame clones and leaves some out. Of around 340,000 clones in the sample, less than 20% were seen once. The source material was naive CD4+ T cells from blood. These receptors came from a woman younger than 35 in good health.

The V gene is TRBV15, the J gene TRBJ2-7; 7 nucleotides align to TRBD2. Looked up from germline, CDR1 is LNHNV and CDR2 is YYDKDF (reference sequence). Trimming removed 0 bases from V and 2 bases from J; junction bases left unmatched: 7. The CDR3 extends over 16 amino acids. The CDR3 sequence: CATSRDRGEPTYEQYF. The CDR3 nucleotides are TGTGCCACCAGCAGAGATCGGGGGGAGCCAACCTACGAGCAGTACTTC.

The chain combines TRBV4-3 with TRBJ2-1, with 8 positions matching TRBD2. The CDR3 spans 17 residues. Germline V lookup: CDR1 LGHNA, CDR2 YSLEER. Trimming cost V 0 bases and J 6 bases; bases outside gene matches: 10. The CDR3 DNA sequence: TGCGCCAGCAGCCAAGATCTCTACGGGGGGGCCGGCAATGAGCAGTTCTTC. Translation gives CASSQDLYGGAGNEQFF.

This rearrangement joins TRBV11-2 to TRBJ2-7, with 12 bases that match TRBD2. In germline, CDR1 is SGHAT, CDR2 FQNNGV. V shed 4 bases and J 7 bases; nucleotides not matched to a gene: 8. The CDR3 is 15 amino acids. CDR3 protein: CASSYASGRADEQYF. The CDR3 nucleotides are TGTGCCAGCAGCTACGCTAGCGGGAGGGCCGATGAGCAGTACTTC. The variable domain in full, with the rest retrieved from reference TRBV11-2 and TRBJ2-7, is EAGVAQSPRYKIIEKRQSVAFWCNPISGHATLYWYQQILGQGPKLLIQFQNNGVVDDSQLPKDRFSAERLKGVDSTLKIQPAKLEDSAVYLCASSYASGRADEQYFGPGTRLTVT.

The chain has TRBV10-2 and TRBJ2-5; 13 bases map to TRBD2. V dropped 6 bases and J dropped 3; count of bases not matched to a gene: 4. There are 15 residues in the CDR3. Germline values: CDR1 WSHSY, CDR2 SAAADI. CDR3 nucleotide sequence: TGCGCCAGCAGCGATGGGACTAGCGGGGAAGAGACCCAGTACTTC. As protein: CASSDGTSGEETQYF.

This clone occurred a few times. The V gene is TRBV28, the J gene TRBJ1-5, with D hard to call. V lost 7 bases to trimming and J lost 6 bases, with 16 bases between them. The germline V gene encodes CDR1 MDHEN and CDR2 SYDVKM. The CDR3 is made up of 14 amino acids. Here the CDR3 DNA reads TGTGCCAGCACCAGCGGACTCGGTAGTCAGCCCCAGCATTTT. As protein: CASTSGLGSQPQHF.

This chain uses TRBV7-9 with TRBJ2-1; D gene ambiguous. The V and J ends lost 6 bases and 0 bases respectively, with 12 bases between them. Germline values: CDR1 SEHNR, CDR2 FQNEAQ (reference sequence). The length of the CDR3 is 15 residues. The CDR3 sequence is CASSPDWSSYNEQFF. Here the CDR3 DNA reads TGTGCCAGCAGTCCCGACTGGAGCTCCTACAATGAGCAGTTCTTC. Complete variable domain (other parts from reference TRBV7-9 and TRBJ2-1): DTGVSQNPRHKITKRGQNVTFRCDPISEHNRLYWYRQTLGQGPEFLTYFQNEAQLEKSRLLSDRFSAERPKGSFSTLEIQRTEQGDSAMYLCASSPDWSSYNEQFFGPGTRLTVL.

This chain connects TRBV5-1 to TRBJ2-4, with 8 bases aligning to TRBD2. The CDR3 has 17 residues. The V gene's germline CDR1 is SGHRS and CDR2 YFSETQ. V gave up 1 base and J gave up 1 base; unmatched junction bases: 7. In DNA, the CDR3 is TGCGCCAGCAGCTTGATCTACGGGGGGGCGGCCAAAAACATTCAGTACTTC. Amino acid sequence: CASSLIYGGAAKNIQYF. Together with reference TRBV5-1 and TRBJ2-4, the CDR3 gives the full variable domain: KAGVTQTPRYLIKTRGQQVTLSCSPISGHRSVSWYQQTPGQGLQFLFEYFSETQRNKGNFPGRFSGRQFSNSRSEMNVSTLELGDSALYLCASSLIYGGAAKNIQYFGAGTRLSVL.

This sequence joins TRBV11-1 and TRBJ2-1; TRBD2 aligns across 10 bases. Germline-derived CDR1 and CDR2 are SGHAT and FQDESV (reference sequence). This CDR3 has 15 amino acids. V lost 1 base and J lost 8; bases outside the gene matches: 5. Here the CDR3 reads CASSLDLAGADEQFF. The CDR3 region has the DNA TGTGCCAGCAGCTTAGATCTAGCGGGAGCGGATGAGCAGTTCTTC.

This chain joins TRBV6-1 and TRBJ2-3; 7 bases are a match to TRBD2. The CDR3 is 15 residues long. The germline gives CDR1 MNHNS, CDR2 SASEGT. V shed 5 bases, J shed 0 bases, and the junction held 5 bases outside the gene matches. For the CDR3, the DNA is TGTGCCAGCAGTTGGGGAGGGACTAGCACAGATACGCAGTATTTT. Amino acid sequence: CASSWGGTSTDTQYF.

This chain joins TRBV6-6 and TRBJ1-2, with D possibly being TRBD1 (6 bases). V lost 2 bases to trimming and J lost 6 bases, with 16 bases between them. The germline V gene encodes CDR1 MNHNY and CDR2 SVGAGI (reference sequence). This CDR3 has 15 amino acids. CDR3: CASSYRGSEGDGYTF. CDR3 coding DNA: TGTGCCAGCAGTTACAGGGGGTCCGAGGGCGATGGCTACACCTTC.

This clone has only a few counts. This rearrangement joins TRBV5-1 to TRBJ2-3; 7 bases are shared with TRBD2. The CDR3 extends over 16 amino acids. The trim removed 2 bases at V and 5 bases at J, leaving 11 bases unmatched. Germline V gene sequence: CDR1 SGHRS, CDR2 YFSETQ. The CDR3 here is CASSFGSTSAGDTQYF. CDR3 coding DNA: TGCGCCAGCAGCTTTGGTAGTACTAGCGCTGGAGATACGCAGTATTTT.

V is TRBV5-1 and J is TRBJ1-2, with D perhaps TRBD1 (6 bases). Per germline, CDR1 SGHRS and CDR2 YFSETQ. This CDR3 is 13 amino acids long. Trimming stripped 5 bases from V and 5 bases from J, with 13 bases between. CDR3 DNA: TGCGCCAGCAGTTCTGACAGGAGATATGGCTACACCTTC. This codes for CASSSDRRYGYTF.

The V gene is TRBV5-1, the J gene TRBJ1-1; 8 bases line up with TRBD1. Germline CDR1 is SGHRS and CDR2 is YFSETQ. The CDR3 has 14 residues. V dropped 3 bases and J dropped 4; count of bases not matched to a gene: 5. The CDR3 loop is CASSSTGARTEAFF. The CDR3 DNA follows: TGCGCCAGCAGCTCGACAGGGGCTCGCACTGAAGCTTTCTTT. Supplemented by reference TRBV5-1 and TRBJ1-1, the full variable domain reads KAGVTQTPRYLIKTRGQQVTLSCSPISGHRSVSWYQQTPGQGLQFLFEYFSETQRNKGNFPGRFSGRQFSNSRSEMNVSTLELGDSALYLCASSSTGARTEAFFGQGTRLTVV.

V and J are TRBV14 and TRBJ2-3; TRBD2 might be the D (5 bases). The V and J ends lost 5 bases and 7 bases respectively, with 7 bases between them. Germline V gene sequence: CDR1 SGHDN, CDR2 FVKESK. This CDR3 is built from 11 residues. The chain's CDR3 is CASSGLYTQYF. CDR3 nucleotide sequence: TGTGCCAGCAGCGGACTGTATACGCAGTATTTT.

Only a few counts were recorded for this clone. The rearrangement joins TRBV9 to TRBJ1-1, with D possibly TRBD1 on 6 matching bases. V shed 5 bases and J shed 0 bases, with 11 bases lying between them. CDR1 is SGDLS and CDR2 is YYNGEE in the germline V gene. The CDR3 consists of 14 residues. The DNA for the CDR3 is TGTGCCAGCAGTTATACAGGGATGAACACTGAAGCTTTCTTT. Protein: CASSYTGMNTEAFF.

This clone has only a few counts. The chain couples TRBV7-3 to TRBJ2-1; no reliable D call. Between the trimmed V and J ends, which lost 2 bases and 8 bases, there was a span of 19 bases. Germline assignment: CDR1 SGHTA and CDR2 FQGTGA. This CDR3 contains 16 residues. DNA of the CDR3: TGTGCCAGCAGCTTAGACTCCCCAACCGTTTCGGATGAGCAGTTCTTC. Translated: CASSLDSPTVSDEQFF. The whole variable domain, remainder taken from reference TRBV7-3 and TRBJ2-1, is GAGVSQTPSNKVTEKGKYVELRCDPISGHTALYWYRQSLGQGPEFLIYFQGTGAADDSGLPNDRFFAVRPEGSVSTLKIQRTERGDSAVYLCASSLDSPTVSDEQFFGPGTRLTVL.

This clone occurred a few times. The chain combines TRBV5-1 with TRBJ2-7, with D tentatively TRBD2 (5 bases). CDR3 length: 14 residues. From germline, CDR1 is SGHRS and CDR2 YFSETQ. V dropped 3 bases and J dropped 5 bases, with 15 bases sitting between them. The CDR3 DNA is TGCGCCAGCAGCTCCCAGGAGGCGGCGAACGAGCAGTACTTC. Translated, it gives CASSSQEAANEQYF.

This clone was recorded a few times. The chain combines TRBV28 with TRBJ2-6; D ambiguous. The CDR3 consists of 15 residues. V was trimmed by 3 bases and J by 0 bases, leaving 6 bases between them. The V gene's germline CDR1 is MDHEN and CDR2 SYDVKM. The CDR3 DNA reads TGTGCCAGCAGTTTTCTAACCTCTGGGGCCAACGTCCTGACTTTC. Its protein product is CASSFLTSGANVLTF.

Notes on this clone: The sample has other DNA sequences that encode this CDR3 too. The genes are TRBV5-1 and TRBJ1-1; D gene unclear. V was cut by 1 base and J by 0 bases, with 4 bases left in between. The CDR3 totals 13 residues. Germline CDR1 reads SGHRS; CDR2 reads YFSETQ. This CDR3 reads CASSLSVNTEAFF. The CDR3 bases are TGCGCCAGCAGCTTGTCGGTGAACACTGAAGCTTTCTTT.

The chain links TRBV7-2 to TRBJ2-3; a possible D gene is TRBD1 (6 bases). The CDR3 spans 14 residues. Germline V lookup: CDR1 SGHTA, CDR2 FQGNSA. Trimming pared 5 bases from V and 2 bases from J, leaving 11 bases between. The CDR3 nucleotides are TGTGCCAGCAGCCGAAGGACAGACACAGATACGCAGTATTTT. This codes for CASSRRTDTDTQYF.

The CDR3 reads CSARYTDTQYF. CDR3 coding DNA: TGCAGTGCTAGATACACAGATACGCAGTATTTT. The chain couples TRBV20-1 to TRBJ2-3, with D hard to call. Germline V CDR1 and CDR2: DFQATT, SNEGSKA (reference sequence). V lost 2 bases, J lost 2 bases, and 2 bases lay in between. CDR3 length: 11 amino acids.